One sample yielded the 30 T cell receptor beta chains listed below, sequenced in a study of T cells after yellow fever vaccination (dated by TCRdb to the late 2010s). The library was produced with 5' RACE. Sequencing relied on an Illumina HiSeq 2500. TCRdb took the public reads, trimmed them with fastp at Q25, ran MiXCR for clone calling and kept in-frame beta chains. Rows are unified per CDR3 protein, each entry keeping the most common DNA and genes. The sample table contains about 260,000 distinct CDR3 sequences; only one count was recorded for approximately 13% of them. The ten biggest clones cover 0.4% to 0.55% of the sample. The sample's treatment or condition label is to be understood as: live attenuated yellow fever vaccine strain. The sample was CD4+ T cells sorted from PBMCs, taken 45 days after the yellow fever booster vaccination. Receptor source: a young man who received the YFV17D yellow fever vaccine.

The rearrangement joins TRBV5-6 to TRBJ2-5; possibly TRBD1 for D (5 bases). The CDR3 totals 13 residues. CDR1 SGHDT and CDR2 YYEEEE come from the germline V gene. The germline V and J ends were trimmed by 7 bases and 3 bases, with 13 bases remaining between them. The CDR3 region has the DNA TGTGCCAGCGTCATAAGGGGCGAAGAGACCCAGTACTTC. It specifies CASVIRGEETQYF.

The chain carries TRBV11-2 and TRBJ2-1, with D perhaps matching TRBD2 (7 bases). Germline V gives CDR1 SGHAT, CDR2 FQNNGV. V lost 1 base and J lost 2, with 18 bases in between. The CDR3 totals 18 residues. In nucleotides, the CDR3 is TGTGCCAGCAGCTTAGGCCTGGGGGGGGCAATCACCTACAATGAGCAGTTCTTC. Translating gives CASSLGLGGAITYNEQFF.

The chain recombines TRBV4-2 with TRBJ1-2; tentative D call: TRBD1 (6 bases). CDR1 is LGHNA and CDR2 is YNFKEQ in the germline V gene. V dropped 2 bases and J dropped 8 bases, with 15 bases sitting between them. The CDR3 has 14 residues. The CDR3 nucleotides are TGTGCCAGCAGCCAACCCAGGGGCGGGGAGGGCTACACCTTC. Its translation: CASSQPRGGEGYTF.

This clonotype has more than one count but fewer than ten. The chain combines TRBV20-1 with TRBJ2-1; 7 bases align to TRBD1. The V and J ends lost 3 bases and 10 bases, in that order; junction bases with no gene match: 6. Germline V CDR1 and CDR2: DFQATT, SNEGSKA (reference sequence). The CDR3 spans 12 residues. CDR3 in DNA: TGCAGTGCTAGCAGGGGGTTCGGGGAGCAGTTCTTC. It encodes CSASRGFGEQFF.

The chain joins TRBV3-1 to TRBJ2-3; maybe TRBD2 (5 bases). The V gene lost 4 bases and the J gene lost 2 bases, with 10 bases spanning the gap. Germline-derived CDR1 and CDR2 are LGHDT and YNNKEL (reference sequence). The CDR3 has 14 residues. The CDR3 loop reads CASSPRLHTDTQYF. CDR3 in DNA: TGTGCCAGCAGCCCCAGACTACACACAGATACGCAGTATTTT.

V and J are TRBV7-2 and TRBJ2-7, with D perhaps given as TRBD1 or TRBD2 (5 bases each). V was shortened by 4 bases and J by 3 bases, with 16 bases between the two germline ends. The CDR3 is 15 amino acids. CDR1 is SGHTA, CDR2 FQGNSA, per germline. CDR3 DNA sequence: TGTGCCAGCAGCTCTAGTGGGGGTGTAGTCTACGAGCAGTACTTC. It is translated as CASSSSGGVVYEQYF.

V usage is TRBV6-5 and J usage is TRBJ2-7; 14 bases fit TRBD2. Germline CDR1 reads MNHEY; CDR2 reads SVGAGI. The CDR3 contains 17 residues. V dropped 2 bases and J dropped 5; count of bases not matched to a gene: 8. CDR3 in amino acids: CASSYRWTSGRLHEQYF. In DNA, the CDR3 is TGTGCCAGCAGTTACCGTTGGACTAGCGGGAGGCTACACGAGCAGTACTTC.

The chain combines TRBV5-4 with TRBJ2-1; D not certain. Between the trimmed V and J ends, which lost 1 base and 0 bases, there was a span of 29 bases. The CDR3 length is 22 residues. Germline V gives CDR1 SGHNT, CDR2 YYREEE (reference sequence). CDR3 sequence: CASSLSATVWSLSLSSYNEQFF. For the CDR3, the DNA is TGTGCCAGCAGCTTGTCCGCAACTGTTTGGTCTCTCTCTTTAAGCTCCTACAATGAGCAGTTCTTC.

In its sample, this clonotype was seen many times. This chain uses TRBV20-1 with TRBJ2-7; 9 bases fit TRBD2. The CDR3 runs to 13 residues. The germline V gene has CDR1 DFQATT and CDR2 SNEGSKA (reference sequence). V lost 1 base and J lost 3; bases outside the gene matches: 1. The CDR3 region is CSARASGVYEQYF. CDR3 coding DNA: TGCAGTGCTAGAGCTAGCGGGGTCTACGAGCAGTACTTC.

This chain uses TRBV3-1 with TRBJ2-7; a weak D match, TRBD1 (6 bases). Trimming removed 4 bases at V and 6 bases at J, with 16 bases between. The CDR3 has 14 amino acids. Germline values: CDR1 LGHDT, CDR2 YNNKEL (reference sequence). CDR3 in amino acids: CASSPRQASGEQYF. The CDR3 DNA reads TGTGCCAGCAGCCCTCGACAGGCTTCCGGCGAGCAGTACTTC.

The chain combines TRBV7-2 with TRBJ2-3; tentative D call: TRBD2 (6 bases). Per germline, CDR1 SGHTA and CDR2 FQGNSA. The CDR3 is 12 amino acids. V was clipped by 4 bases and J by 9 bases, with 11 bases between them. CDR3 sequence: CASSSTGRTQYF. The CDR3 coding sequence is TGTGCCAGCAGCTCCACCGGGAGAACGCAGTATTTT.

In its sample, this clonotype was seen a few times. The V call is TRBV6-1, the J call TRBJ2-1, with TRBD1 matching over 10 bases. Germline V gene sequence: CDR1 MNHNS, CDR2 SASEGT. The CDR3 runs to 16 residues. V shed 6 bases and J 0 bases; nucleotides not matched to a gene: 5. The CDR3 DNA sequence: TGTGCCAGCAGCCTGACAGGGGGCCACTCCTACAATGAGCAGTTCTTC. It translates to CASSLTGGHSYNEQFF.

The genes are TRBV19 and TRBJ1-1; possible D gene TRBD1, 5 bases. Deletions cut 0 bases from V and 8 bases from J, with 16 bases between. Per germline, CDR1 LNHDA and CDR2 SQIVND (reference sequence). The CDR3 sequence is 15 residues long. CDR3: CASSIDLDKPWEAFF. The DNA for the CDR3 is TGTGCCAGTAGTATAGATCTGGACAAGCCCTGGGAAGCTTTCTTT.

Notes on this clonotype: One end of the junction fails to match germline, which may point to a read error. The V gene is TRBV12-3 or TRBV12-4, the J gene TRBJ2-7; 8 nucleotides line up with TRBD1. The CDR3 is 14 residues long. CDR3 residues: CASNLGQGSYEQYF. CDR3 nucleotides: TGTGCCAGCAATTTAGGACAGGGTTCCTACGAGCAGTACTTC.

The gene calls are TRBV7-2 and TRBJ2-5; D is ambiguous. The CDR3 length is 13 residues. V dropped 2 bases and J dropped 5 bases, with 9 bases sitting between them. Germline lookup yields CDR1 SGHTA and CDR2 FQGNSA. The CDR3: CASSLIRSETQYF. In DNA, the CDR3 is TGTGCCAGCAGCTTAATACGGTCGGAGACCCAGTACTTC.

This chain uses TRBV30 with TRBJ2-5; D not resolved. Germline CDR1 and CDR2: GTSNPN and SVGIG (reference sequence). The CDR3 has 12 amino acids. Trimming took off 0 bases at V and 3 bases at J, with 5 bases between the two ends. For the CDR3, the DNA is TGTGCCTGGAGTGTACTGAAAGAGACCCAGTACTTC. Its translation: CAWSVLKETQYF. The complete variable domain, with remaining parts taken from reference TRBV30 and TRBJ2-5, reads SQTIHQWPATLVQPVGSPLSLECTVEGTSNPNLYWYRQAAGRGLQLLFYSVGIGQISSEVPQNLSASRPQDRQFILSSKKLLLSDSGFYLCAWSVLKETQYFGPGTRLLVL.

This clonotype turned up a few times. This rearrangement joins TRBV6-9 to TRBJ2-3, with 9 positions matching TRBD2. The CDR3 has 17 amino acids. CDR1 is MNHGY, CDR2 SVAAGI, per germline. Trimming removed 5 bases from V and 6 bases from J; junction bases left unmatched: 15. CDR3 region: CASSLTGTSSGPDTQYF. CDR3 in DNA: TGTGCCAGCAGTCTAACGGGGACTAGCTCGGGTCCGGATACGCAGTATTTT.

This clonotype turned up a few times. The CDR3 nucleotides are TGTGCCAGCAGTTACTCACAACTAGCGGGGGTAGCGGATACGCAGTATTTT. This encodes CASSYSQLAGVADTQYF. This chain links TRBV6-5 with TRBJ2-3; 11 bases are shared with TRBD2. V shed 0 bases, J shed 6 bases, and the junction held 8 bases outside the gene matches. CDR1 MNHEY and CDR2 SVGAGI come from the germline V gene. The CDR3 loop spans 17 amino acids.

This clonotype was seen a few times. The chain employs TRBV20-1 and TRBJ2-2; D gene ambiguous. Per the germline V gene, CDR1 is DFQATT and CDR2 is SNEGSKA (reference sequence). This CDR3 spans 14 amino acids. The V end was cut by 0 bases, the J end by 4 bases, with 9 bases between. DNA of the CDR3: TGCAGTGCTAGAGATCTCCAGTTCACCGGGGAGCTGTTTTTT. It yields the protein CSARDLQFTGELFF.

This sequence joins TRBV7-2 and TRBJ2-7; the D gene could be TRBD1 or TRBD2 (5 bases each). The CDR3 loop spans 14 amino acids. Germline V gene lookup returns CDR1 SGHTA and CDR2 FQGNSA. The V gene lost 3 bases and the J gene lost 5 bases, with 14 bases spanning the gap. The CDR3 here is CASSFLRGPNEQYF. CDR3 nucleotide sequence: TGTGCCAGCAGCTTTTTACGGGGACCGAACGAGCAGTACTTC.

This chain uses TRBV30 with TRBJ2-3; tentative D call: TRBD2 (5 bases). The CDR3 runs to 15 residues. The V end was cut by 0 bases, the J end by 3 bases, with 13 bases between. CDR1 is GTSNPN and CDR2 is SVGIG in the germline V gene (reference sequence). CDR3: CAWSVLNGKTDTQYF. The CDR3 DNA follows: TGTGCCTGGAGTGTACTGAACGGGAAAACAGATACGCAGTATTTT. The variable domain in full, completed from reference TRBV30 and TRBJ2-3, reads SQTIHQWPATLVQPVGSPLSLECTVEGTSNPNLYWYRQAAGRGLQLLFYSVGIGQISSEVPQNLSASRPQDRQFILSSKKLLLSDSGFYLCAWSVLNGKTDTQYFGPGTRLTVL.

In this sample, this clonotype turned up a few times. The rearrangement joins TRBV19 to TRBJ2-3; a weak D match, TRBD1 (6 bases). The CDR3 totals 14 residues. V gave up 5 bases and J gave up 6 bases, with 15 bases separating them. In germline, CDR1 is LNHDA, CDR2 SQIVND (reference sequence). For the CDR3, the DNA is TGTGCCAGTAGTCCGACGGGACAAGCGGATACGCAGTATTTT. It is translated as CASSPTGQADTQYF.

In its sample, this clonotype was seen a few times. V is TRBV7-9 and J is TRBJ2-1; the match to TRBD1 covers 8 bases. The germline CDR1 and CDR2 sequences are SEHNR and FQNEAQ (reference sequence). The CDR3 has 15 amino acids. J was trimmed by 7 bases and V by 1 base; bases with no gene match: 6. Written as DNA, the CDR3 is TGTGCCAGCAGCTTAGTCGGGGACAGGCTTAATGAGCAGTTCTTC. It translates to CASSLVGDRLNEQFF.

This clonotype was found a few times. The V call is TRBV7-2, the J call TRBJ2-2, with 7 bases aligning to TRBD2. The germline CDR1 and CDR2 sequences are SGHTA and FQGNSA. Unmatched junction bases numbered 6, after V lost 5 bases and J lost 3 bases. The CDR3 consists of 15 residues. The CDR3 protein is CASSRGGADTGELFF. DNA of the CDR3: TGTGCCAGCAGCCGGGGAGGGGCAGACACCGGGGAGCTGTTTTTT.

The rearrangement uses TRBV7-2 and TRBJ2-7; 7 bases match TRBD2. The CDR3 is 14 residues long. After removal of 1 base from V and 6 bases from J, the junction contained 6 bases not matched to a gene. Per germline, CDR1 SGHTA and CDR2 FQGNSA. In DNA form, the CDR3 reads TGTGCCAGCAGCTTAGGGGGACTACTAACCGAGCAGTACTTC. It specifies CASSLGGLLTEQYF.

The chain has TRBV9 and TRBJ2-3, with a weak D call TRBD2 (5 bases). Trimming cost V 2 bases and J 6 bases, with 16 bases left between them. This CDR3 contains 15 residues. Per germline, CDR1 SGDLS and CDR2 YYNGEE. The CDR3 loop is CASSVRSGAVDTQYF. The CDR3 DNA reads TGTGCCAGCAGCGTCAGAAGCGGTGCAGTTGATACGCAGTATTTT.

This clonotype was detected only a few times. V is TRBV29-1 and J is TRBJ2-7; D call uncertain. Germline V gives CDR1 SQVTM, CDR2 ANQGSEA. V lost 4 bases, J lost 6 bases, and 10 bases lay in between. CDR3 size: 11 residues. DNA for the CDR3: TGCAGCGTTGCCTCCTTTGCCGAGCAGTACTTC. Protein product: CSVASFAEQYF.

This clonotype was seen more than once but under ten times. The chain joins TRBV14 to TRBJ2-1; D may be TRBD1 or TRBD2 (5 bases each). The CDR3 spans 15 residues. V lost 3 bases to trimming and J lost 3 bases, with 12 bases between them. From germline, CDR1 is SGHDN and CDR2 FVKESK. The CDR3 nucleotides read TGTGCCAGCAGCCAGGGGGAAGAGGGCTACAATGAGCAGTTCTTC. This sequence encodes CASSQGEEGYNEQFF.

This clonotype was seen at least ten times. The CDR3 protein is CASTLGLARNNEQFF. The CDR3 DNA reads as TGTGCCAGCACCCTGGGACTAGCGAGAAACAATGAGCAGTTCTTC. The V and J genes are TRBV12-3 or TRBV12-4 and TRBJ2-1; 10 bases are a match to TRBD2. CDR3 length: 15 amino acids. The V gene end was trimmed by 7 bases and the J gene end by 5 bases; junction bases not matched to a gene: 8.

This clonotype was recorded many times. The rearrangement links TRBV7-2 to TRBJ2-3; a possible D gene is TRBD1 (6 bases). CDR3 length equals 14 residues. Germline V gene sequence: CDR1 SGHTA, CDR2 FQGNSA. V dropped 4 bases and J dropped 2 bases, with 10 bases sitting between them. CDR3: CASSSQGPTDTQYF. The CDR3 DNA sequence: TGTGCCAGCAGCTCCCAGGGGCCCACAGATACGCAGTATTTT.